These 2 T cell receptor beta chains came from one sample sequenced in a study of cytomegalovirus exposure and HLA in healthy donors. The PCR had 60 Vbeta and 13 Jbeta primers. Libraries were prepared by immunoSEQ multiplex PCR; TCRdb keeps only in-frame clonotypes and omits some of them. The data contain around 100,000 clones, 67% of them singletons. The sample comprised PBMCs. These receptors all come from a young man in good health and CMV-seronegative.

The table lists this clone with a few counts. The CDR3 DNA reads TGTGCCAGCAGTGTTCTAGCGGGGGGCGGGGAGACCCAGTACTTC. It is translated as CASSVLAGGGETQYF. J is TRBJ2-5 and V is TRBV6-1; 11 bases match TRBD2. Germline V gives CDR1 MNHNS, CDR2 SASEGT. This CDR3 is built from 15 residues. V was pared by 4 bases and J by 5 bases, with 6 bases of the junction left unmatched.

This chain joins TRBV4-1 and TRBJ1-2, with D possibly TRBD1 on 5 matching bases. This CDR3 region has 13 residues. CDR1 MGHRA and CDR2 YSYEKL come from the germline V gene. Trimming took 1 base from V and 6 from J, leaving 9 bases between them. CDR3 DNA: TGCGCCAGCAGCCAAGGGGGGGTGGATGGCTACACCTTC. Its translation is CASSQGGVDGYTF.